The 32 T cell receptor beta chains listed next were all sequenced from one sample in a study of blood T cell repertoires in COVID-19. The data were produced by immunoSEQ multiplex PCR, yet TCRdb's version contains in-frame clones alone and is incomplete. The data show about 250,000 clones, around 88% seen once. The material sequenced was peripheral blood. The receptor set was obtained from an elderly man with acute or convalescent COVID-19.

The rearrangement links TRBV7-3 to TRBJ2-3; TRBD1 agrees at 8 bases. The CDR3 runs to 16 residues. V was clipped by 5 bases and J by 0 bases; unmatched bases: 7. The V gene's germline CDR1 is SGHTA and CDR2 FQGTGA. CDR3 sequence: CASSLGRDRSTDTQYF. CDR3 nucleotide sequence: TGTGCCAGCAGCCTAGGCCGGGACAGGAGCACAGATACGCAGTATTTT.

The CDR3 coding sequence is TGTGCCAGCAGTTACTCCGGACAGATGAACACTGAAGCTTTCTTT. It is translated as CASSYSGQMNTEAFF. The rearrangement links TRBV6-2 or TRBV6-3 to TRBJ1-1; TRBD1 is a possible D gene (6 bases). The CDR3 is made up of 15 amino acids. V was shortened by 0 bases and J by 0 bases, with 8 bases between the two germline ends. Germline lookup yields CDR1 MNHEY and CDR2 SVGEGT.

The chain combines TRBV7-2 with TRBJ2-7; D might be TRBD1 (7 bases). Germline-derived CDR1 and CDR2 are SGHTA and FQGNSA. The CDR3 has 15 residues. Trimming left V 3 bases short and J 0 bases short, with 12 bases between. The CDR3 here is CASSLEGASSYEQYF. In DNA form, the CDR3 reads TGTGCCAGCAGCTTGGAGGGGGCGAGCTCCTACGAGCAGTACTTC.

This clone has just one count. The chain has TRBV2 and TRBJ1-1; no clear D gene. V was clipped by 2 bases and J by 6 bases, with 10 bases between them. The CDR3 runs 13 residues. From germline, CDR1 is SNHLY and CDR2 FYNNEI. The CDR3 loop is CASSELSSAEAFF. CDR3 nucleotides: TGTGCCAGCAGTGAATTATCGTCGGCTGAAGCTTTCTTT.

The V gene is TRBV9, the J gene TRBJ2-6; D unresolved. CDR3 length equals 15 residues. The germline V gene has CDR1 SGDLS and CDR2 YYNGEE. The V end was cut by 4 bases, the J end by 0 bases, with 8 bases between. This CDR3 is CASSPRYSGANVLTF. The CDR3 region has the DNA TGTGCCAGCAGCCCTCGGTACTCTGGGGCCAACGTCCTGACTTTC.

V usage is TRBV6-1 and J usage is TRBJ1-1, with TRBD1 as a possible D gene (5 bases). CDR1 is MNHNS, CDR2 SASEGT, per germline. V shed 6 bases and J shed 4 bases, with 12 bases lying between them. There are 13 residues in the CDR3. The CDR3 DNA is TGTGCCAGCAGACCCTGGGGGGGCACTGAAGCTTTCTTT. It specifies CASRPWGGTEAFF.

The chain has TRBV7-2 and TRBJ2-7; 10 bases are a match to TRBD2. The junction had 7 bases not matched to a gene; V was cut back by 0 bases and J by 2 bases. Germline V gene lookup returns CDR1 SGHTA and CDR2 FQGNSA. CDR3 size: 17 residues. DNA for the CDR3: TGTGCCAGCAGCTTAGCGGCTAGCGGGGGACCAACCTACGAGCAGTACTTC. It is translated as CASSLAASGGPTYEQYF.

This sequence joins TRBV7-9 and TRBJ2-7; D gene ambiguous. CDR1 SEHNR and CDR2 FQNEAQ come from the germline V gene (reference sequence). This CDR3 comprises 14 residues. V gave up 0 bases and J gave up 8 bases, with 14 bases separating them. The CDR3 DNA reads TGTGCCAGCAGCTTAGCGCGGAACCTGCCGCAGCAGTACTTC. This translates into CASSLARNLPQQYF. The full variable domain, with the rest looked up from reference TRBV7-9 and TRBJ2-7, is DTGVSQNPRHKITKRGQNVTFRCDPISEHNRLYWYRQTLGQGPEFLTYFQNEAQLEKSRLLSDRFSAERPKGSFSTLEIQRTEQGDSAMYLCASSLARNLPQQYFGPGTRLTVT.

The rearrangement links TRBV7-2 to TRBJ1-1; D gene unclear. The germline gives CDR1 SGHTA, CDR2 FQGNSA. There are 11 residues in the CDR3. V was pared by 8 bases and J by 2 bases, with 6 bases between. The CDR3 protein is CASPRNTEAFF. The CDR3 DNA is TGTGCCAGCCCGCGAAACACTGAAGCTTTCTTT.

The chain uses TRBV9 and TRBJ2-1; 8 positions match TRBD1. The CDR3 extends over 14 amino acids. Trimming removed 10 bases from V and 8 bases from J; junction bases left unmatched: 14. Per germline, CDR1 SGDLS and CDR2 YYNGEE. The CDR3 here is CASSGDRWVDEQFF. CDR3 nucleotides: TGTGCCTCTTCGGGGGACAGGTGGGTTGATGAGCAGTTCTTC.

This chain uses TRBV28 with TRBJ1-5, with 9 bases fitting TRBD1. The germline V gene encodes CDR1 MDHEN and CDR2 SYDVKM. This CDR3 comprises 19 residues. V was clipped by 6 bases and J by 0 bases; unmatched bases: 15. The CDR3: CASRPLPGQGPLSNQPQHF. In DNA, the CDR3 is TGTGCCAGCAGACCGCTCCCGGGACAGGGACCACTTAGCAATCAGCCCCAGCATTTT. Variable domain in full (rest from reference TRBV28 and TRBJ1-5): DVKVTQSSRYLVKRTGEKVFLECVQDMDHENMFWYRQDPGLGLRLIYFSYDVKMKEKGDIPEGYSVSREKKERFSLILESASTNQTSMYLCASRPLPGQGPLSNQPQHFGDGTRLSIL.

The CDR3 nucleotides read TGTGCCAGCACCCTGACTAGCGGGGGGCCGCCCTGCTACGAGCAGTACTTC. Translated, it gives CASTLTSGGPPCYEQYF. The rearrangement uses TRBV21-1 and TRBJ2-7; the table calls TRBD2, which could not be checked here. TRBV21-1 is assigned pseudogene status. The CDR3 loop spans 17 amino acids.

This clone was seen more than once but under ten times. The genes are TRBV11-2 and TRBJ1-6; no firm D call. Trimming removed 1 base from V and 7 bases from J, with 8 bases in between. Germline V CDR1 and CDR2: SGHAT, FQNNGV. This CDR3 is built from 14 residues. CDR3 amino acids: CASSLVAVNSPLHF. In nucleotides, the CDR3 is TGTGCCAGCAGCTTAGTAGCAGTAAATTCACCCCTCCACTTT.

This clone appeared once. The chain employs TRBV19 and TRBJ1-1, with D perhaps matching TRBD1 (6 bases). Germline CDR1 reads LNHDA; CDR2 reads SQIVND (reference sequence). CDR3 length: 15 amino acids. The V end was cut by 6 bases, the J end by 1 base, with 15 bases between. Written as DNA, the CDR3 is TGTGCCAGTAGCCCCAAAGTCAGGGGGAACACTGAAGCTTTCTTT. Protein product: CASSPKVRGNTEAFF.

The chain uses TRBV19 and TRBJ1-4; TRBD1 is a possible D gene (5 bases). Germline loops: CDR1 LNHDA, CDR2 SQIVND (reference sequence). This CDR3 spans 15 amino acids. V lost 7 bases to trimming and J lost 0 bases, with 12 bases between them. The CDR3 loop reads CASMTAYATNEKLFF. As DNA, the CDR3 is TGTGCCAGTATGACAGCCTATGCAACTAATGAAAAACTGTTTTTT. Full variable domain (outside the CDR3, taken from reference TRBV19 and TRBJ1-4): DGGITQSPKYLFRKEGQNVTLSCEQNLNHDAMYWYRQDPGQGLRLIYYSQIVNDFQKGDIAEGYSVSREKKESFPLTVTSAQKNPTAFYLCASMTAYATNEKLFFGSGTQLSVL.

The chain combines TRBV15 with TRBJ2-7; 7 nucleotides align to TRBD1. Germline V CDR1 and CDR2: LNHNV, YYDKDF (reference sequence). V was clipped by 5 bases and J by 4 bases; unmatched bases: 8. The CDR3 is 14 residues long. CDR3 bases: TGTGCCACCAGCCGGGACAGATCCAGGTACGAGCAGTACTTC. Translated: CATSRDRSRYEQYF.

The chain recombines TRBV6-2 or TRBV6-3 with TRBJ2-7; 12 positions match TRBD2. Looked up from germline, CDR1 is MNHEY and CDR2 is SVGEGT. The CDR3 sequence is 15 residues long. V lost 4 bases, J lost 3 bases, and 4 bases stayed unmatched. The CDR3 is CASSSTSGRLYEQYF. CDR3 DNA sequence: TGTGCCAGCAGTTCAACTAGCGGGAGGCTCTACGAGCAGTACTTC.

J is TRBJ1-5 and V is TRBV19; the D gene is possibly TRBD1 (6 bases). The germline CDR1 and CDR2 sequences are LNHDA and SQIVND (reference sequence). The CDR3 has 15 amino acids. The V gene lost 1 base and the J gene lost 3 bases, with 10 bases spanning the gap. CDR3 bases: TGTGCCAGTAGTATAGGACAGGCGATCAATCAGCCCCAGCATTTT. This codes for CASSIGQAINQPQHF.

This clone has a single count. The chain is built from TRBV19 and TRBJ1-1, with 7 bases matching TRBD1. This CDR3 has 14 amino acids. V gave up 5 bases and J gave up 2 bases; unmatched junction bases: 5. Germline CDR1 and CDR2: LNHDA and SQIVND (reference sequence). CDR3 residues: CASSRDRVNTEAFF. The CDR3 nucleotides are TGTGCCAGTAGTCGAGACAGGGTCAACACTGAAGCTTTCTTT.

The chain links TRBV6-2 or TRBV6-3 to TRBJ2-1, with TRBD1 identical over 9 bases. The CDR3 extends over 20 amino acids. Germline CDR1 reads MNHEY; CDR2 reads SVGEGT. V was clipped by 5 bases and J by 4 bases; unmatched bases: 21. The CDR3 region has the DNA TGTGCCAGCAGTCCCGGACAGGGGAATCGATATGGGAAAATATACAATGAGCAGTTCTTC. It codes for CASSPGQGNRYGKIYNEQFF.

The chain has TRBV7-8 and TRBJ2-7, with unresolved D. The CDR3 runs to 14 residues. V was shortened by 3 bases and J by 0 bases, with 9 bases between the two germline ends. Germline-derived CDR1 and CDR2 are SGHVS and FQNEAQ. CDR3 DNA sequence: TGTGCCAGCAGCTTTAACAGAAACTCCTACGAGCAGTACTTC. It is translated as CASSFNRNSYEQYF.

This chain joins TRBV5-1 and TRBJ1-2, with a possible D match to TRBD1 (6 bases). In germline, CDR1 is SGHRS, CDR2 YFSETQ. The CDR3 is made up of 13 amino acids. V lost 6 bases, J lost 6 bases, and 15 bases lay in between. CDR3 region: CASISPRGHGYTF. The CDR3 DNA follows: TGCGCCAGCATATCTCCCAGGGGCCATGGCTACACCTTC.

This rearrangement joins TRBV3-1 (or the pseudogene TRBV3-2) to TRBJ1-5, with 7 bases that match TRBD1. The CDR3 consists of 14 residues. Trimming cost V 4 bases and J 3 bases; bases outside gene matches: 3. The germline CDR1 and CDR2 sequences are LGHDT and YNNKEL (reference sequence). CDR3 in DNA: TGTGCCAGCAGCCGTAGGGGGCTCAATCAGCCCCAGCATTTT. This translates into CASSRRGLNQPQHF.

The chain carries TRBV18 and TRBJ2-2, with TRBD2 matching over 7 bases. The germline V gene has CDR1 KGHSH and CDR2 LQKENI. Trimming cost V 4 bases and J 3 bases; bases outside gene matches: 5. The CDR3 extends over 15 amino acids. The chain's CDR3 is CASSQRSGYTGELFF. The CDR3, as DNA: TGTGCCAGCTCACAACGTAGCGGGTACACCGGGGAGCTGTTTTTT.

The V gene is TRBV9, the J gene TRBJ1-6; D unresolved. The V end lost 4 bases, the J end lost 8 bases, and 19 bases lay between the germline ends. CDR1 and CDR2 from the germline V gene are SGDLS and YYNGEE. The CDR3 has 16 amino acids. CDR3 DNA sequence: TGTGCCAGCAGCCCATCGTTGGTCGCGGCATATTCACCCCTCCACTTT. Its protein is CASSPSLVAAYSPLHF.

This chain links TRBV19 with TRBJ1-1; D gene uncertain. Trimming shortened V by 5 bases and J by 4 bases, and 14 bases separated the two germline ends. The CDR3 is 14 amino acids. The germline CDR1 and CDR2 sequences are LNHDA and SQIVND (reference sequence). This CDR3 is CASSGGSWITEAFF. The CDR3 DNA sequence: TGTGCCAGTAGTGGAGGATCGTGGATCACTGAAGCTTTCTTT.

The rearrangement links TRBV29-1 to TRBJ2-5; 9 bases fit TRBD1. Germline CDR1 reads SQVTM; CDR2 reads ANQGSEA. CDR3 length: 13 residues. V dropped 6 bases and J dropped 5; count of bases not matched to a gene: 7. The CDR3 region is CSVSRDRAETQYF. In nucleotides, the CDR3 is TGCAGCGTCTCTCGGGACAGGGCGGAGACCCAGTACTTC.

The chain links TRBV19 to TRBJ1-2, with D possibly TRBD1 on 6 matching bases. CDR1 is LNHDA, CDR2 SQIVND, per germline (reference sequence). The CDR3 extends over 15 amino acids. Trimming left V 10 bases short and J 7 bases short, with 25 bases between. The CDR3 here is CATIPSPGHFAGYTF. In DNA, the CDR3 is TGTGCCACCATCCCCTCCCCGGGACACTTCGCTGGCTACACCTTC.

The chain carries TRBV6-1 and TRBJ2-1; weak D call: TRBD1 (6 bases). The CDR3 extends over 19 amino acids. V was cut by 2 bases and J by 3 bases, with 23 bases left in between. Germline lookup yields CDR1 MNHNS and CDR2 SASEGT. The CDR3 nucleotides read TGTGCCAGCAGTGAAAATAATGACAAACACAGGGTCTACTACAATGAGCAGTTCTTC. Translating gives CASSENNDKHRVYYNEQFF.

This clone was seen a handful of times. The chain employs TRBV6-2 or TRBV6-3 and TRBJ1-1; possible D gene TRBD1, 6 bases. The CDR3 is 15 residues long. V was trimmed by 6 bases and J by 5 bases, leaving 19 bases between them. In germline, CDR1 is MNHEY, CDR2 SVGEGT. The CDR3 nucleotides read TGTGCCAGCAGCAAGCCTACAGGGTTGGGGACTGAAGCTTTCTTT. It is translated as CASSKPTGLGTEAFF.

The chain couples TRBV15 to TRBJ2-5; 9 bases are shared with TRBD1. The CDR3 has 16 residues. Germline-derived CDR1 and CDR2 are LNHNV and YYDKDF (reference sequence). The V and J ends lost 2 bases and 4 bases, in that order; junction bases with no gene match: 8. The CDR3 DNA follows: TGTGCCACCAGCAGAACCTGGGACAGGGCAGGAGAGACCCAGTACTTC. Its protein is CATSRTWDRAGETQYF. The full variable domain, in which reference TRBV15 and TRBJ2-5 provide the parts outside the CDR3, is DAMVIQNPRYQVTQFGKPVTLSCSQTLNHNVMYWYQQKSSQAPKLLFHYYDKDFNNEADTPDNFQSRRPNTSFCFLDIRSPGLGDTAMYLCATSRTWDRAGETQYFGPGTRLLVL.

The chain uses TRBV19 and TRBJ1-1; 8 bases match TRBD1. Germline values: CDR1 LNHDA, CDR2 SQIVND (reference sequence). There are 16 residues in the CDR3. After removal of 6 bases from V and 3 bases from J, the junction contained 12 bases not matched to a gene. The CDR3 reads CASRIGQGLVDTEAFF. Written as DNA, the CDR3 is TGTGCCAGTAGGATCGGACAGGGTTTGGTTGACACTGAAGCTTTCTTT.